These 14 T cell receptor beta chains originate from one sample sequenced in a study of radiation and T cells in renal cell carcinoma. The treatment denotes: treatment-naive control, cytoreductive nephrectomy. Sequenced by immunoSEQ multiplex PCR; TCRdb stores in-frame clones only, minus some. The sample consists of under 11,000 clones, more than 50% of them appearing once. Source: tumor tissue, taken from a patient whose treatment was nephrectomy without radiotherapy. These receptors originate from a man aged 40-50 years with renal cell carcinoma.

In this sample, this clone turned up a few times. Mismatch with germline at one junction end may stem from a read error. This chain connects TRBV5-4 to TRBJ2-7, with D perhaps matching TRBD2 (7 bases). The CDR3 consists of 15 residues. Germline values: CDR1 SGHNT, CDR2 YYREEE (reference sequence). The DNA of the CDR3 is TGTGCCAGCAGTTCGACCCAGGGGAGGGCCCCCATATCGAACTTC. Protein product: CASSSTQGRAPISNF. The complete variable domain, with remaining parts taken from reference TRBV5-4 and TRBJ2-7, reads ETGVTQSPTHLIKTRGQQVTLRCSSQSGHNTVSWYQQALGQGPQFIFQYYREEENGRGNFPPRFSGLQFPNYSSELNVNALELDDSALYLCASSSTQGRAPISNFGPGTRLTVT.

The chain's CDR3 is CSAQGIRHSTDTQYF. The CDR3 DNA follows: TGCAGCGCCCAGGGGATCCGGCACAGCACAGATACGCAGTATTTT. The chain recombines TRBV29-1 with TRBJ2-3, with a tentative D call TRBD1 (6 bases). The CDR3 is made up of 15 amino acids. Trimming cost V 7 bases and J 0 bases, with 17 bases left between them. From germline, CDR1 is SQVTM and CDR2 ANQGSEA.

This clone counts as medium-sized. The genes are TRBV9 and TRBJ2-3; 14 nucleotides line up with TRBD2. Germline CDR1 SGDLS, CDR2 YYNGEE. CDR3 length equals 15 residues. V trimming: 7 bases; J trimming: 4 bases; junction bases outside the gene matches: 5. The CDR3 reads CASSTSGRASDTQYF. The DNA of the CDR3 is TGTGCCAGCTCGACTAGCGGGAGGGCTTCAGATACGCAGTATTTT. Variable domain in full (rest from reference TRBV9 and TRBJ2-3): DSGVTQTPKHLITATGQRVTLRCSPRSGDLSVYWYQQSLDQGLQFLIQYYNGEERAKGNILERFSAQQFPDLHSELNLSSLELGDSALYFCASSTSGRASDTQYFGPGTRLTVL.

This chain connects TRBV7-9 to TRBJ2-3; the match to TRBD2 covers 10 bases. Trimming cost V 4 bases and J 1 base; bases outside gene matches: 5. Germline V lookup: CDR1 SEHNR, CDR2 FQNEAQ (reference sequence). This CDR3 region has 16 residues. The CDR3 protein is CASSSRAGGGTDTQYF. CDR3 coding DNA: TGTGCCAGCAGCTCGAGAGCGGGAGGGGGCACAGATACGCAGTATTTT.

The sample holds one count of this clone. V and J are TRBV29-1 and TRBJ2-1; D unclear. With 4 bases removed from V and 5 bases from J, the gap between germline ends came to 9 bases. Germline V gives CDR1 SQVTM, CDR2 ANQGSEA. The CDR3 loop spans 12 amino acids. CDR3 nucleotides: TGCAGCGTTGGGTTCCAGAACAATGAGCAGTTCTTC. Translating gives CSVGFQNNEQFF.

The rearrangement uses TRBV21-1 and TRBJ1-1. TRBV21-1 is labeled a pseudogene. The CDR3 spans 15 residues. CDR3 region: CASSPQAPGDTEAFF. Written as DNA, the CDR3 is TGTGCCAGCAGCCCGCAGGCACCCGGGGACACTGAAGCTTTCTTT.

This clone was counted between two and nine times. V is TRBV7-9 and J is TRBJ2-3, with D perhaps TRBD2 (6 bases). Trimming pared 5 bases from V and 2 bases from J, leaving 17 bases between. The CDR3 has 16 residues. CDR1 and CDR2 from the germline V gene are SEHNR and FQNEAQ (reference sequence). CDR3 in DNA: TGTGCCAGCAGCCTTCAAACTAGCAGCCACACAGATACGCAGTATTTT. It is translated as CASSLQTSSHTDTQYF. The full variable domain, rest sourced from reference TRBV7-9 and TRBJ2-3, is DTGVSQNPRHKITKRGQNVTFRCDPISEHNRLYWYRQTLGQGPEFLTYFQNEAQLEKSRLLSDRFSAERPKGSFSTLEIQRTEQGDSAMYLCASSLQTSSHTDTQYFGPGTRLTVL.

V is TRBV4-3 and J is TRBJ1-4; the D gene is possibly TRBD1 (6 bases). Per the germline V gene, CDR1 is LGHNA and CDR2 is YSLEER. The germline V and J ends were trimmed by 1 base and 8 bases, with 11 bases remaining between them. The length of the CDR3 is 14 residues. The chain's CDR3 is CASSQVRGGEKLFF. In DNA, the CDR3 is TGCGCCAGCAGCCAAGTCAGGGGTGGAGAAAAACTGTTTTTT.

The rearrangement uses TRBV19 and TRBJ2-4; 12 bases agree with TRBD2. V dropped 5 bases and J dropped 3; count of bases not matched to a gene: 5. Germline-derived CDR1 and CDR2 are LNHDA and SQIVND (reference sequence). The CDR3 covers 16 residues. In DNA form, the CDR3 reads TGTGCCAGTAGTTCACTAGCGGGAGGTTTCAAAAACATTCAGTACTTC. This encodes CASSSLAGGFKNIQYF.

The chain employs TRBV7-9 and TRBJ2-5; D is possibly TRBD2 (5 bases). V lost 2 bases to trimming and J lost 5 bases, with 15 bases between them. Germline V gene lookup returns CDR1 SEHNR and CDR2 FQNEAQ (reference sequence). The CDR3 length is 15 residues. CDR3 loop: CASSLSLGSEETQYF. As DNA, the CDR3 is TGTGCCAGCAGCTTATCCCTGGGGAGTGAGGAGACCCAGTACTTC.

The chain carries TRBV4-2 and TRBJ2-2, with TRBD1 identical over 8 bases. The trim removed 3 bases at V and 4 bases at J, leaving 13 bases unmatched. This CDR3 is built from 18 residues. Germline loops: CDR1 LGHNA, CDR2 YNFKEQ. The CDR3 sequence is CASSQLGTQGVGTGELFF. The CDR3, as DNA: TGTGCCAGCAGCCAGTTGGGTACACAGGGGGTTGGCACCGGGGAGCTGTTTTTT.

This chain connects TRBV9 to TRBJ2-1; 9 bases map to TRBD2. CDR1 is SGDLS and CDR2 is YYNGEE in the germline V gene. CDR3 length equals 15 residues. J was trimmed by 8 bases and V by 1 base; bases with no gene match: 7. The CDR3 protein is CASSVRREGGDEQFF. In DNA form, the CDR3 reads TGTGCCAGCAGCGTAAGGCGGGAGGGCGGCGATGAGCAGTTCTTC.

In regard to this clone: The germline gene is not matched at one end of the junction; a read error may be the cause. The chain couples TRBV5-1 to TRBJ1-2; tentatively, D is TRBD1 (5 bases). CDR3 length equals 17 residues. The germline gives CDR1 SGHRS, CDR2 YFSETQ. CDR3: CASSSGDGLSRNYGYAF. The DNA for the CDR3 is TGCGCCAGCAGCAGCGGGGACGGGTTATCTAGAAACTATGGCTACGCCTTC.

The chain joins TRBV5-1 to TRBJ2-2, with 7 bases lining up with TRBD2. The CDR3 is 19 residues long. CDR1 and CDR2 from the germline V gene are SGHRS and YFSETQ. Germline trimming cut 3 bases from V and 2 bases from J; bases unmatched to any gene: 16. As DNA, the CDR3 is TGCGCCAGCAGCTCGCGCACCGGGACTACTCAGCCAAACACCGGGGAGCTGTTTTTT. It encodes CASSSRTGTTQPNTGELFF.